This T cell receptor beta chain originates from a study of blood T cells in healthy people across ages. Whole-study context: Per every two T cells, about one barcoded beta molecule was captured by template switching.

Primed by a sample-barcoded 5' primer and a J-beta primer mix, a second PCR proceeded for roughly 6 to 12 cycles. TCRdb reanalysed the 5' RACE reads using MiXCR and keeps one entry per CDR3 protein. In the table there are around 1,500,000 distinct CDR3 sequences, under 30% of which are singletons. Germline V gene data show CDR1 as LGHDT and CDR2 as YNNKEL (reference sequence). This CDR3 comprises 15 residues. V shed 1 base and J shed 11 bases, with 19 bases lying between them. Input material: blood. The rearrangement joins TRBV3-1 to TRBJ2-3; D might be TRBD1 or TRBD2, each matching 6 bases. This receptor was obtained from a woman aged 30 to 39 in good health. The chain's CDR3 is CASSQVRRGHNEQYF. CDR3 bases: TGTGCCAGCAGCCAAGTGAGACGGGGGCACAATGAGCAGTATTTT.